These T cell receptor beta chains were read from a single sample in a study of blood T cells in healthy people across ages. TCRdb fed the 5' RACE reads into MiXCR, producing one record per CDR3 protein. The profile shows 800,000 to 950,000 distinct CDR3 sequences, 48% of them singletons. The sample consisted of blood. The receptors stem from a young man in good health. Both conserved end residues are part of each CDR3. Each record gives: D gene, V gene, J gene, clone size, CDR3 DNA, CDR3 protein. A D gene is named only where the DNA matches it firmly. Clone sizes are given selectively: once, few, many, or a class where the clone is expanded.

D gene: NA
V gene: TRBV29-1
J gene: TRBJ2-5
clone size: many
CDR3 DNA: TGCAGCGTCGACCTGAGGGGTGGGCAAGAGACCCAGTACTTC
CDR3 protein: CSVDLRGGQETQYF

D gene: TRBD1
V gene: TRBV5-8
J gene: TRBJ1-2
clone size: NA
CDR3 DNA: TGTGCCAGCAGCAGAACCCCGGGACAGGACTATGGCTACACCTTC
CDR3 protein: CASSRTPGQDYGYTF

D gene: NA
V gene: TRBV20-1
J gene: TRBJ2-7
clone size: few
CDR3 DNA: TGCAGTGCTAGGGTTCTAAGCTACGAGCAGTACTTC
CDR3 protein: CSARVLSYEQYF

D gene: TRBD1
V gene: TRBV20-1
J gene: TRBJ1-1
clone size: NA
CDR3 DNA: TGCAGTGCGGGGACAGGGGGTGTCACTGAAGCTTTCTTT
CDR3 protein: CSAGTGGVTEAFF

D gene: TRBD2
V gene: TRBV5-6
J gene: TRBJ2-1
clone size: few
CDR3 DNA: TGTGCCAGCAGCTTGGGTCCTAGCGGGGGCAATGAGCAGTTCTTC
CDR3 protein: CASSLGPSGGNEQFF

D gene: NA
V gene: TRBV12-3/TRBV12-4
J gene: TRBJ2-7
clone size: NA
CDR3 DNA: TGTGCCAGCGGGTCGGGCAATCGAGACGAGCAGTACTTC
CDR3 protein: CASGSGNRDEQYF

D gene: NA
V gene: TRBV18
J gene: TRBJ1-1
clone size: NA
CDR3 DNA: TGTGCCAGCTCACCACGTCAGGGCGAAACTGAAGCTTTCTTT
CDR3 protein: CASSPRQGETEAFF

D gene: TRBD2
V gene: TRBV20-1
J gene: TRBJ2-3
clone size: NA
CDR3 DNA: TGCAGTTTCGCGGGGGGGCAAGTAGATACGCAGTATTTT
CDR3 protein: CSFAGGQVDTQYF

D gene: NA
V gene: TRBV14
J gene: TRBJ1-2
clone size: NA
CDR3 DNA: TGTGCCAGCAGCCAAGATCAGGGAGGGTTCGATAGCTACACCTTC
CDR3 protein: CASSQDQGGFDSYTF

D gene: NA
V gene: TRBV7-9
J gene: TRBJ2-7
clone size: NA
CDR3 DNA: TGTGCCAGCAAGCCGCCATTGTCCTACGAGCAGTACTTC
CDR3 protein: CASKPPLSYEQYF

D gene: NA
V gene: TRBV27
J gene: TRBJ1-2
clone size: NA
CDR3 DNA: TGTGCCAGCAGTCTCCTCGGGGCCGGAGGCTATGGCTACACCTTC
CDR3 protein: CASSLLGAGGYGYTF

D gene: TRBD2
V gene: TRBV9
J gene: TRBJ2-1
clone size: NA
CDR3 DNA: TGTGCCAGCAGTCGGGGGACTAGCGCTTACAATGAGCAGTTCTTC
CDR3 protein: CASSRGTSAYNEQFF

D gene: NA
V gene: TRBV11-3
J gene: TRBJ2-7
clone size: NA
CDR3 DNA: TGTGCCAGCAGGAACAGGAACTCCTACGAGCAGTACTTC
CDR3 protein: CASRNRNSYEQYF

D gene: TRBD1
V gene: TRBV12-5
J gene: TRBJ1-1
clone size: few
CDR3 DNA: TGTGCTAGTGGTTTGGGGGGACAGGGTCGTGGGAACACTGAAGCTTTCTTT
CDR3 protein: CASGLGGQGRGNTEAFF

D gene: NA
V gene: TRBV2
J gene: TRBJ2-5
clone size: NA
CDR3 DNA: TGTGCCAGCAGTGGACAAAATCGTGAGCAGTACTTC
CDR3 protein: CASSGQNREQYF

D gene: NA
V gene: TRBV7-2
J gene: TRBJ2-5
clone size: NA
CDR3 DNA: TGTGCCAGCAGCTTAGGGGGAAACCGCCAAGAGACCCAGTACTTC
CDR3 protein: CASSLGGNRQETQYF

D gene: TRBD1
V gene: TRBV10-3
J gene: TRBJ1-2
clone size: few
CDR3 DNA: TGTGCCATCAGTGGTCAACGGGGACAGGGCGGTGGCTACACCTTC
CDR3 protein: CAISGQRGQGGGYTF

D gene: NA
V gene: TRBV20-1
J gene: TRBJ2-7
clone size: NA
CDR3 DNA: TGCAGTGCTAGAAGGGCTCCGGGGTACGAGCAGTACTTC
CDR3 protein: CSARRAPGYEQYF

D gene: NA
V gene: TRBV10-3
J gene: TRBJ2-7
clone size: few
CDR3 DNA: TGTGCCATCAAAGGGGGAACCTCCTACGAGCAGTACTTC
CDR3 protein: CAIKGGTSYEQYF

D gene: TRBD2
V gene: TRBV7-2
J gene: TRBJ2-7
clone size: NA
CDR3 DNA: TGTGCCAGCAGCTTAGGCGCGGGGGAAACCTACGAGCAGTACTTC
CDR3 protein: CASSLGAGETYEQYF

D gene: TRBD2
V gene: TRBV9
J gene: TRBJ2-1
clone size: few
CDR3 DNA: TGTGCCAGCAGCGTAACTAGCGGGGTGCTCAATGAGCAGTTCTTC
CDR3 protein: CASSVTSGVLNEQFF

D gene: NA
V gene: TRBV10-3
J gene: TRBJ2-2
clone size: NA
CDR3 DNA: TGTGCCATCAGTGAGAGCAGGGAGGACACCGGGGAGCTGTTTTTT
CDR3 protein: CAISESREDTGELFF

D gene: NA
V gene: TRBV29-1
J gene: TRBJ1-6
clone size: few
CDR3 DNA: TGCAGCGTGCAATCCGGGCTCGAGAATTCACCCCTCCACTTT
CDR3 protein: CSVQSGLENSPLHF

D gene: NA
V gene: TRBV10-3
J gene: TRBJ2-7
clone size: NA
CDR3 DNA: TGTGCCATCGAAGAGGACAGCGGATACGAGCAGTACTTC
CDR3 protein: CAIEEDSGYEQYF

D gene: NA
V gene: TRBV11-2
J gene: TRBJ2-5
clone size: NA
CDR3 DNA: TGTGCCAGCAGCTTAGACTTAAAAGAGGCCCAGTACTTC
CDR3 protein: CASSLDLKEAQYF

D gene: NA
V gene: TRBV10-3
J gene: TRBJ1-3
clone size: few
CDR3 DNA: TGTGCCATCAGTTCAGGGAACTCTGGAAACACCATATATTTT
CDR3 protein: CAISSGNSGNTIYF

D gene: NA
V gene: TRBV10-3
J gene: TRBJ1-1
clone size: NA
CDR3 DNA: TGTGCCATCAAGGCCCAGGAGAACACTGAAGCTTTCTTT
CDR3 protein: CAIKAQENTEAFF

D gene: NA
V gene: TRBV6-6
J gene: TRBJ1-2
clone size: NA
CDR3 DNA: TGTGCCACCGGAGGGGCCCCCTATGGCTACACCTTC
CDR3 protein: CATGGAPYGYTF

D gene: TRBD2
V gene: TRBV10-3
J gene: TRBJ2-7
clone size: NA
CDR3 DNA: TGTGCCATCAGGGGACTAGCGGGGGGCGACGAGCAGTACTTC
CDR3 protein: CAIRGLAGGDEQYF

D gene: NA
V gene: TRBV7-6
J gene: TRBJ1-2
clone size: NA
CDR3 DNA: TGTGCCAGCTCCTTAGGGGGGACAAAAAGGGATGGCTACACCTTC
CDR3 protein: CASSLGGTKRDGYTF

D gene: NA
V gene: TRBV6-1
J gene: TRBJ2-5
clone size: few
CDR3 DNA: TGTGCCAGCAGTATGGCACGCGAGGAGACCCAGTACTTC
CDR3 protein: CASSMAREETQYF

D gene: NA
V gene: TRBV20-1
J gene: TRBJ2-3
clone size: NA
CDR3 DNA: TGCAGTGCTAGGGGTAGTCCCACAGATACGCAGTATTTT
CDR3 protein: CSARGSPTDTQYF

D gene: NA
V gene: TRBV7-2
J gene: TRBJ2-7
clone size: NA
CDR3 DNA: TGTGCCAGCAGCTTAGCAGGGCACGGGTCCAGCTCCTACGAGCAGTACTTC
CDR3 protein: CASSLAGHGSSSYEQYF

D gene: NA
V gene: TRBV9
J gene: TRBJ2-2
clone size: few
CDR3 DNA: TGTGCCAGCAGCCCACGATTGGCGGCCGGGGAGCTGTTTTTT
CDR3 protein: CASSPRLAAGELFF

D gene: TRBD2
V gene: TRBV7-2
J gene: TRBJ2-5
clone size: few
CDR3 DNA: TGTGCCAGCAGCTTTCAGCGGGGGCCACAAGAGACCCAGTACTTC
CDR3 protein: CASSFQRGPQETQYF

D gene: TRBD1
V gene: TRBV12-3/TRBV12-4
J gene: TRBJ2-1
clone size: few
CDR3 DNA: TGTGCCAGCAGTTCGGACAGGAAGAATGAGCAGTTCTTC
CDR3 protein: CASSSDRKNEQFF

D gene: TRBD2
V gene: TRBV4-1
J gene: TRBJ2-7
clone size: NA
CDR3 DNA: TGCGCCAGCAGCCAAGAACTAGCGGGAGAAGGGTACGAGCAGTACTTC
CDR3 protein: CASSQELAGEGYEQYF

D gene: TRBD2
V gene: TRBV12-3/TRBV12-4
J gene: TRBJ2-7
clone size: NA
CDR3 DNA: TGTGCCAGCAGTGTTAGCGGGGGGTATAATGAGCAGTACTTC
CDR3 protein: CASSVSGGYNEQYF

D gene: NA
V gene: TRBV6-1
J gene: TRBJ1-2
clone size: NA
CDR3 DNA: TGTGCCAGCAGTGAAGTGGGTCTTCGGGGGTATGGCTACACCTTC
CDR3 protein: CASSEVGLRGYGYTF

D gene: NA
V gene: TRBV6-1
J gene: TRBJ1-5
clone size: NA
CDR3 DNA: TGTGCCAGCACCTTCAGGGGTCAGCCCCAGCATTTT
CDR3 protein: CASTFRGQPQHF

D gene: TRBD1
V gene: TRBV20-1
J gene: TRBJ2-1
clone size: NA
CDR3 DNA: TGCAGTGCCACAGGGGGGACCTACAATGAGCAGTTCTTC
CDR3 protein: CSATGGTYNEQFF

D gene: TRBD1
V gene: TRBV7-6
J gene: TRBJ1-2
clone size: NA
CDR3 DNA: TGTGCCAGCAGCCCTGGGACAGACGCACTTATAGGAGGCTACACCTTC
CDR3 protein: CASSPGTDALIGGYTF

D gene: TRBD1
V gene: TRBV20-1
J gene: TRBJ1-2
clone size: few
CDR3 DNA: TGCAGTGCCGTAGGGGACAGTAACTATGGCTACACCTTC
CDR3 protein: CSAVGDSNYGYTF

D gene: NA
V gene: TRBV11-3
J gene: TRBJ2-1
clone size: NA
CDR3 DNA: TGTGCCAGCAGCTGGTCGGGCAGCTCCTACAATGAGCAGTTCTTC
CDR3 protein: CASSWSGSSYNEQFF

D gene: NA
V gene: TRBV12-3/TRBV12-4
J gene: TRBJ1-4
clone size: NA
CDR3 DNA: TGTGCCAGCAGTCGGGGGAGCTGGGGAGAAAAACTGTTTTTT
CDR3 protein: CASSRGSWGEKLFF

D gene: TRBD1
V gene: TRBV5-5
J gene: TRBJ2-7
clone size: NA
CDR3 DNA: TGTGCCAGCAGCTGGGACCGGGACAGGTTGTACGAGCAGTACTTC
CDR3 protein: CASSWDRDRLYEQYF

D gene: NA
V gene: TRBV7-2
J gene: TRBJ1-2
clone size: NA
CDR3 DNA: TGTGCCAGCAGCTTATTAGGCGGGGAGACTAACTATGGCTACACCTTC
CDR3 protein: CASSLLGGETNYGYTF

D gene: TRBD1
V gene: TRBV6-5
J gene: TRBJ1-1
clone size: NA
CDR3 DNA: TGTGCCAGCAGTTACTCAGGGGGCGAACGGAACACTGAAGCTTTCTTT
CDR3 protein: CASSYSGGERNTEAFF

D gene: NA
V gene: TRBV20-1
J gene: TRBJ2-5
clone size: NA
CDR3 DNA: TGCAGTGCTAGAGGTCGGGGCGTCCCAGAGACCCAGTACTTC
CDR3 protein: CSARGRGVPETQYF

D gene: NA
V gene: TRBV7-2
J gene: TRBJ2-7
clone size: NA
CDR3 DNA: TGTGCCAGCAGAAGTACACCCCTCTCCTACGAGCAGTACTTC
CDR3 protein: CASRSTPLSYEQYF

D gene: TRBD2
V gene: TRBV9
J gene: TRBJ2-1
clone size: NA
CDR3 DNA: TGTGCCAGCAGCGCGGGCGGGGGGGGCAGCTCCTACAATGAGCAGTTCTTC
CDR3 protein: CASSAGGGGSSYNEQFF

D gene: TRBD1
V gene: TRBV27
J gene: TRBJ1-2
clone size: NA
CDR3 DNA: TGTGCCAGCAGACAAGACAGGGCCCATGGCTACACCTTC
CDR3 protein: CASRQDRAHGYTF

D gene: NA
V gene: TRBV19
J gene: TRBJ1-2
clone size: NA
CDR3 DNA: TGTGCCAGTAACGACGACAGCTATGGCTACACCTTC
CDR3 protein: CASNDDSYGYTF

D gene: TRBD1
V gene: TRBV25-1
J gene: TRBJ1-2
clone size: NA
CDR3 DNA: TGTGCCAGCAGTATACCTGGGACAGTCTATGGCTACACCTTC
CDR3 protein: CASSIPGTVYGYTF

D gene: TRBD2
V gene: TRBV7-2
J gene: TRBJ2-2
clone size: NA
CDR3 DNA: TGTGCCAGCAGCTTCCGGACTAGCGGGGGACAAAACACCGGGGAGCTGTTTTTT
CDR3 protein: CASSFRTSGGQNTGELFF